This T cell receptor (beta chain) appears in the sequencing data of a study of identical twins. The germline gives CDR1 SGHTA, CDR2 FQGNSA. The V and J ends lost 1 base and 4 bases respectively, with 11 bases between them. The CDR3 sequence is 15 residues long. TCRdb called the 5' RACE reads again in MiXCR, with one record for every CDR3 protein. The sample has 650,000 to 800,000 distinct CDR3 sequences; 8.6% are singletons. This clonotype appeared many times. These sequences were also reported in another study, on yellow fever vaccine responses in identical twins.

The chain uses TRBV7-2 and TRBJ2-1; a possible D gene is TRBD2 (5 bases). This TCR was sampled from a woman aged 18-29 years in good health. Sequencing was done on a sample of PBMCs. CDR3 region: CASSLEAGAYNEQFF. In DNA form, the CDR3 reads TGTGCCAGCAGCTTAGAGGCGGGCGCGTACAATGAGCAGTTCTTC.